This TCR beta chain was captured by sequencing in a study of vaccination effects on CD4 cells after COVID-19. This clone was found a few times. Its antigen is unknown. The CDR3 has 14 amino acids. CDR1 and CDR2 (germline): SGHTA, FQGNSA. Trimming took 2 bases from V and 4 from J, leaving 8 bases between them. Libraries were prepared by immunoSEQ multiplex PCR; TCRdb keeps only in-frame clonotypes and omits some of them. Of about 45,000 clones in the sample, approximately 72% are singletons; the top ten hold 25% to 35%. ViraFEST used viral peptide pools to expand antigen-specific CD4+ T cells before sequencing. Isolation of CD4+ T cells took place after about nine days of culture. The person had a PCR-confirmed SARS-CoV-2 infection during March to December 2020. A density of around 2 million PBMC per well was used; these cells were cultured with around 10 IU/ml IL-2 and roughly 10 ug/ml peptides.

The sequencing here drew on CD4+ T cells from PBMCs cultured with a peptide pool, taken before COVID-19 vaccination. The chain carries TRBV7-2 and TRBJ2-2, with no clear D. This TCR derives from a human donor who had a prior SARS-CoV-2 infection. CDR3 bases: TGTGCCAGCAGCTTATCCCCGGGCACCGGGGAGCTGTTTTTT. Its translation is CASSLSPGTGELFF.